This TCR beta chain was identified during a study of T cells in Graves' hyperthyroidism and ophthalmopathy. Study-wide points: Most expanded thyroid clonotypes above 0.001 recurred in blood.

In the case of this clonotype: What it binds is not known.

Thyroid ultrasound and orbital computed tomography, with clinical symptoms and serum thyroxine and TRAb, informed diagnoses. Isolation of PBMCs was performed on about 10 ml fresh peripheral blood. Researchers took RNA transcripts and amplified the TCR beta CDR3 regions from them. The HTBI primer set drove a first-round RT-PCR of the TCR CDR3. TCRdb ran MiXCR on the multiplex PCR reads and lists one entry per CDR3 protein. The sample lists about 400,000 distinct CDR3 sequences, approximately 25% occurring once. The CDR3 is made up of 13 amino acids. CDR1 and CDR2 (germline): MNHEY, SMNVEV (reference sequence). V was cut by 2 bases and J by 4 bases, with 8 bases left in between.

The rearrangement joins TRBV27 to TRBJ1-2; perhaps TRBD1 as D (5 bases). Sequenced input: blood. The sequence was collected from a man aged 50-60 years with Graves' hyperthyroidism. This chain's CDR3 is CASSLNRIYGYTF. CDR3 DNA: TGTGCCAGCAGTTTAAACAGGATCTATGGCTACACCTTC.